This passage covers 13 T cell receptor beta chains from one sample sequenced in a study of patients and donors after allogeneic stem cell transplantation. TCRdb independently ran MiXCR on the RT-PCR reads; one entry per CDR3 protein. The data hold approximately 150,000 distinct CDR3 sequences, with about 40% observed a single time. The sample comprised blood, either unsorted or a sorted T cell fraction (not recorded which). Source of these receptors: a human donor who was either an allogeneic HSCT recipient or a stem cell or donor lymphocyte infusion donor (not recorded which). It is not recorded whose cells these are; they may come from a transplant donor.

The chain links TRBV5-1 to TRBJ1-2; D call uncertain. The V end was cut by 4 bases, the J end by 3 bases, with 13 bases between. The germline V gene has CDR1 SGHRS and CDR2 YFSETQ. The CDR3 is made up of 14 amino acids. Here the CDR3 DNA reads TGCGCCAGCAGCCCTGTTGGGCAGGACTATGGCTACACCTTC. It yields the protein CASSPVGQDYGYTF.

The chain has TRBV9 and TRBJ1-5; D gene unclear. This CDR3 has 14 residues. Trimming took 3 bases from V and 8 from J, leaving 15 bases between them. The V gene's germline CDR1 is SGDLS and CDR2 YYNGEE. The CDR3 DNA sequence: TGTGCCAGCAGCGGAGGAGGCGGGAGCAAGCCCCAGCATTTT. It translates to CASSGGGGSKPQHF.

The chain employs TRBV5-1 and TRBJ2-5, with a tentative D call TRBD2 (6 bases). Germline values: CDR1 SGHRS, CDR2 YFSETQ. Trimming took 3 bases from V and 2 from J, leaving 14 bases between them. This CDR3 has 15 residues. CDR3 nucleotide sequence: TGCGCCAGCAGCTCCCTTGCGGGGCGGCAAGAGACCCAGTACTTC. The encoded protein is CASSSLAGRQETQYF.

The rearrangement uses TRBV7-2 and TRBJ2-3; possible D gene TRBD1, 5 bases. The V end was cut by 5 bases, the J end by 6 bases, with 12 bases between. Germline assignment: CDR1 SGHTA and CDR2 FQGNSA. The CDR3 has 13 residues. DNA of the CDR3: TGTGCCAGCAGCCCCTGGGGCGGCGATACGCAGTATTTT. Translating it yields CASSPWGGDTQYF.

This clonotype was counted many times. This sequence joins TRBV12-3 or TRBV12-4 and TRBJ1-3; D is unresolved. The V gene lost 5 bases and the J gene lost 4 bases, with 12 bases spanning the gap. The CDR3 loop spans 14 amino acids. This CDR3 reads CASSLVDGGNTIYF. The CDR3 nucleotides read TGTGCCAGCAGTCTCGTGGACGGAGGAAACACCATATATTTT.

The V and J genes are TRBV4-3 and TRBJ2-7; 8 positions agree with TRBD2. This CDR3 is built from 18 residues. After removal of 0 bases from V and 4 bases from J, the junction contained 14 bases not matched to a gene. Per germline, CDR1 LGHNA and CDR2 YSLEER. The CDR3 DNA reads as TGCGCCAGCAGCCAAGATACGGGCCGGTCGGCTAGCGGGTACGAGCAGTACTTC. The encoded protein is CASSQDTGRSASGYEQYF.

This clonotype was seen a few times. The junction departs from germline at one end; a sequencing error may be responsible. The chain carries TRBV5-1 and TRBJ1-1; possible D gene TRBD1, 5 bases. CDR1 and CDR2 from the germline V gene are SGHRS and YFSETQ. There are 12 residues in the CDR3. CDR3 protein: CASSLGDREAFF. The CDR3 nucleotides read TGCGCCAGCAGTTTGGGGGACCGCGAGGCTTTCTTT.

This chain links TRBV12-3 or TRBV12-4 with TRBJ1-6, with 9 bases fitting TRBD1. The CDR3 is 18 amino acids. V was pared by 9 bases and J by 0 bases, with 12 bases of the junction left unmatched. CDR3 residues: CASKIGQGMSSYNSPLHF. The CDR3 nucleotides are TGTGCCAGTAAAATAGGACAGGGGATGAGCTCCTATAATTCACCCCTCCACTTT.

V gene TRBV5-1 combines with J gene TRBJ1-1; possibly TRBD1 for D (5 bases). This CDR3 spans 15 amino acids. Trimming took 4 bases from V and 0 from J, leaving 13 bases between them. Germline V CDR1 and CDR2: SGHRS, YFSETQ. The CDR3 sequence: CASSPGTGVNTEAFF. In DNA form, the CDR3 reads TGCGCCAGCAGCCCCGGGACGGGAGTGAACACTGAAGCTTTCTTT.

CDR3 in amino acids: CASSYPTLQGAPNYGYTF. CDR3 sequence (DNA): TGTGCCAGCAGCTACCCCACCCTACAGGGGGCTCCAAACTATGGCTACACCTTC. V gene TRBV7-2 combines with J gene TRBJ1-2; 9 bases fit TRBD1. CDR3 length: 18 amino acids. Trimming took 4 bases from V and 2 from J; bases not matched to a gene: 14. Germline CDR1 reads SGHTA; CDR2 reads FQGNSA.

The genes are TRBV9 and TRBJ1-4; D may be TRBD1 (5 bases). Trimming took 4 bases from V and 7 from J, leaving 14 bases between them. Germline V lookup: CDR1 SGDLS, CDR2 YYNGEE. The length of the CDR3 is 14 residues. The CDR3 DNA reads TGTGCCAGCAGCACAGGAGGTACAGGTGAAAAACTGTTTTTT. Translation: CASSTGGTGEKLFF.

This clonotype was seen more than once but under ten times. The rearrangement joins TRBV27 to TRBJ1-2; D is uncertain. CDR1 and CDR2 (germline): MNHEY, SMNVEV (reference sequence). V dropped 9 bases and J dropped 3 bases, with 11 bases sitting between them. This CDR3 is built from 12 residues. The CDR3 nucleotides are TGTGCCAGAGAAGGGAGGGACTATGGCTACACCTTC. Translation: CAREGRDYGYTF.

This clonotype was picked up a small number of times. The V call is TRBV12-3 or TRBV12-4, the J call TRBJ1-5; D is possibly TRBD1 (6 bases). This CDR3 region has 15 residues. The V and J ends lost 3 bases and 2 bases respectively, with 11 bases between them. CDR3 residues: CASSLETGGNQPQHF. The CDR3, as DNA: TGTGCCAGCAGTTTGGAGACAGGAGGCAATCAGCCCCAGCATTTT.